This entry features one TCR beta chain sequence. Its antigen is as yet unknown. With 6 bases removed from V and 0 bases from J, the gap between germline ends came to 11 bases. The CDR3 sequence is 14 residues long. Germline CDR1 is LGHDT and CDR2 is YNNKEL (reference sequence). This record comes from a study of T cell responses to AZD1222 COVID-19 vaccine. Study at large: Some second doses came at about 4 weeks and others at about 12 weeks; these were pooled. Study-level points and caveats: Reports indicate that nearly half of spike-specific TCRs are directed at unmutated variant regions. The number of AZD1222 recipients seropositive at baseline was only five or six. No repertoire was sampled before or during the peak T cell response, only after it.

TCRdb's table, derived via immunoSEQ multiplex PCR, lists solely in-frame clones and lacks some. The table has 95,000 to 150,000 clones, about 90% seen once. The sequencing here drew on peripheral blood, taken on day 0 of AZD1222 vaccination. The receptor was derived from an adult in good health. The chain employs TRBV3-1 (or the pseudogene TRBV3-2) and TRBJ1-1; D unclear. CDR3 loop: CASRVGGVNTEAFF. The CDR3 DNA reads as TGTGCCAGCAGGGTGGGTGGGGTGAACACTGAAGCTTTCTTT.